This is a list of T cell receptor beta chains from one sample in a study of blood T cells in healthy people across ages. TCRdb ran MiXCR on the 5' RACE reads and lists one entry per CDR3 protein. The profile shows about 1.7 million distinct CDR3 sequences, over 25% of them singletons. The sequenced sample consisted of blood. All receptors derive from a woman aged 25-40 years in good health. The CDR3 runs from the conserved cysteine through the conserved F or W. Fields, in order: V gene, D gene, J gene, clone size, CDR3 DNA, CDR3 protein. D genes are given only for firm matches. The size of a clone is reported for some rows only, either as once, few or many, or as a class for expanded clones.

>TRBV29-1|TRBD2|TRBJ2-1|many
TGCAGCGTTGCGGGACTAGCGGGAGCTAATGAGCAGTTCTTC
CSVAGLAGANEQFF
>TRBV28|.|TRBJ2-5|few
TGTGCCAGCAGTCCCTCTCTAGGGAGATTAATAGAGACCCAGTACTTC
CASSPSLGRLIETQYF
>TRBV2|.|TRBJ1-5|few
TGTGCCAGCAGTGGCAGGTCGTATAGCAATCAGCCCCAGCATTTT
CASSGRSYSNQPQHF
>TRBV20-1|.|TRBJ2-1|.
TGCAGTGCTAGGGAGTGGGGCGAGAGCTACAATGAGCAGTTCTTC
CSAREWGESYNEQFF
>TRBV5-1|TRBD2|TRBJ2-5|.
TGCGCCAGCAGCTTGGCCTATAGCGCGGGAGGCCAAGAGACCCAGTACTTC
CASSLAYSAGGQETQYF
>TRBV5-1|TRBD1|TRBJ2-7|few
TGCGCCAGCAGGGAGGGACAGGGCTCCTACGAGCAGTACTTC
CASREGQGSYEQYF
>TRBV7-2|.|TRBJ2-1|many
TGTGCCAGCAGCTTGGAGAAAAACAATGAGCAGTTCTTC
CASSLEKNNEQFF
>TRBV7-7|.|TRBJ2-3|few
TGTGCCAGCAGCCTACTAGAGGATTCGCTAAGGGCGCAGTATTTT
CASSLLEDSLRAQYF
>TRBV30|.|TRBJ2-7|many
TGTGCCTGGAGGACGTACGGGGTCGGATCCTACGAGCAGTACTTC
CAWRTYGVGSYEQYF
>TRBV20-1|.|TRBJ2-7|many
TGCAGTGCAGGAGAGTCCTACAAGCAGTACTTC
CSAGESYKQYF
>TRBV5-1|.|TRBJ2-4|few
TGCGCCAGCAGAATGGCCGGTGAAGCAAACATTCAGTACTTC
CASRMAGEANIQYF
>TRBV28|.|TRBJ2-3|many
TGTGCCAGCAGCTTTTCTAGCACAGATACGCAGTATTTT
CASSFSSTDTQYF
>TRBV29-1|TRBD2|TRBJ2-4|.
TGCAGCGTTGGACTAGCAGACTACAATGAGCAGTACTTC
CSVGLADYNEQYF
>TRBV7-3|TRBD2|TRBJ2-3|.
TGTGCCAGCAGCCCTACTAGCGGGGGGAGCTTTAGCACAGATACGCAGTATTTT
CASSPTSGGSFSTDTQYF
>TRBV5-1|.|TRBJ2-1|.
TGCGCCAGCAGGAGTGGAGGGTTGAATGAGCAGTTCTTC
CASRSGGLNEQFF
>TRBV27|TRBD2|TRBJ2-1|few
TGTGCCAGCAGTAAAGCGGGGGCGCTTAATGAGCAGTTCTTC
CASSKAGALNEQFF
>TRBV20-1|TRBD2|TRBJ2-1|.
TGCAGTGCTAGATCGGCTAGCGGGAACAATGAGCAGTTCTTC
CSARSASGNNEQFF
>TRBV6-5|.|TRBJ2-1|.
TGTGCCAGCAGTTGCTTCATTGGGAATGAGCAGTTCTTC
CASSCFIGNEQFF
>TRBV2|TRBD1|TRBJ2-7|few
TGTGCCAGCGGTCGGGACAGGGAGGATTACCACGAGCAGTACTTC
CASGRDREDYHEQYF
>TRBV3-1|.|TRBJ2-1|.
TGTGCCAGCGGGGACGGAGATGAGCAGTTCTTC
CASGDGDEQFF
>TRBV12-3/TRBV12-4|.|TRBJ1-2|few
TGTGCCAGCAGTCCTAGACAGAATTTCCGCTTATATGGCTACACCTTC
CASSPRQNFRLYGYTF
>TRBV12-3/TRBV12-4|TRBD1|TRBJ1-2|few
TGTGCCAGCAGCCCAACCCGGGACAGGAGTGGCTACACCTTC
CASSPTRDRSGYTF
>TRBV12-3/TRBV12-4|.|TRBJ1-5|few
TGTGCCAGCAGTTTAGCGGCAGTCAATCAGCCCCAGCATTTT
CASSLAAVNQPQHF
>TRBV10-3|TRBD1|TRBJ1-2|.
TGTGCCATCAAGCCGGGACAGGAGGCTAACTATGGCTACACCTTC
CAIKPGQEANYGYTF
>TRBV6-2/TRBV6-3|.|TRBJ1-5|.
TGTGCCAGCAGACCCAGGGGATTCGATCAGCCCCAGCATTTT
CASRPRGFDQPQHF
>TRBV4-2|TRBD2|TRBJ2-7|few
TGTGCCAGCAGCCAAGTGGGACTAGCGGGGGGGCATATCTTGAACGAGCAGTACTTC
CASSQVGLAGGHILNEQYF
>TRBV6-6|TRBD1|TRBJ2-2|.
TGTGCCAGCAGGAACCGACAGGGGACGAACACCGGGGAGCTGTTTTTT
CASRNRQGTNTGELFF
>TRBV4-1|TRBD2|TRBJ2-7|.
TGCGCCCGCAGCCAGGCGACAGGGATCACTAGCGGGAGCGAGTCCGAGCAGTACTTC
CARSQATGITSGSESEQYF
>TRBV5-1|.|TRBJ2-3|.
TGCGCCAGCAGCCCGGAGGGGTACACAGATACGCAGTATTTT
CASSPEGYTDTQYF
>TRBV10-1|.|TRBJ1-2|.
TGCGCCAGCAGTGAGTCTGGAATACTTCGAACGGACAAACGTGGCTACACCTTC
CASSESGILRTDKRGYTF
>TRBV20-1|TRBD1|TRBJ1-2|.
TGCAGTGCTAAGGACAGGGCGGCCTATGGCTACACCTTC
CSAKDRAAYGYTF
>TRBV18|TRBD1|TRBJ1-5|.
TGTGCCAGCTCACAAGGGACAGGGAGGAATCAGCCCCAGCATTTT
CASSQGTGRNQPQHF
>TRBV25-1|.|TRBJ2-2|.
TGTGCCAGCAGTGAATACGCGGGCACGAACACCGGGGAGCTGTTTTTT
CASSEYAGTNTGELFF
>TRBV24-1|.|TRBJ2-3|.
TGTGCCACCAGTGATTGCGGACTGTATCACACTAGCACAGATACGCAGTATTTT
CATSDCGLYHTSTDTQYF
>TRBV9|.|TRBJ1-4|once
TGTGCCAGCAGCGTTCGCGGGGATAATGAAAAACTGTTTTTT
CASSVRGDNEKLFF
>TRBV27|.|TRBJ2-6|.
TGTGCCAGCAGTTTTGGTCAGTTCGGGGCCAACGTCCTGACTTTC
CASSFGQFGANVLTF
>TRBV10-3|.|TRBJ2-3|few
TGTGCCACCGAAGGAAACACAGATACGCAGTATTTT
CATEGNTDTQYF
>TRBV28|.|TRBJ1-5|.
TGTGCCAGTTTTAGTCCTGGAGGACGGCCCCAGCATTTT
CASFSPGGRPQHF
>TRBV3-1|TRBD2|TRBJ2-7|many
TGTGCCAGCAGAAGCGGGGGGGCCAACGAGCAGTACTTC
CASRSGGANEQYF
>TRBV19|TRBD2|TRBJ2-1|.
TGTGCCAGTAGTATAGGACCGGGACTAGTCTACAATGAGCAGTTCTTC
CASSIGPGLVYNEQFF
>TRBV10-2|.|TRBJ2-2|.
TGCGCCAGCAGTGAGATGCGCCAAGGTGGTAACCCCTCGGCCGGGGAGCTGTTTTTT
CASSEMRQGGNPSAGELFF
>TRBV18|TRBD2|TRBJ2-3|.
TGTGCCAGCTCACCCGGGGCAGCGGGAGAGAGAGATACGCAGTATTTT
CASSPGAAGERDTQYF
>TRBV25-1|.|TRBJ1-1|few
TGTGCCAGCAGCGGCGATGTGCAGGAGGCTTTCTTT
CASSGDVQEAFF